The T cell receptor (beta chain) under discussion was sequenced for a study of blood T cells in healthy people across ages. CDR1 and CDR2 from the germline V gene are SGHVS and FQNEAQ. V lost 6 bases and J lost 8; bases outside the gene matches: 6. The CDR3 extends over 12 amino acids. Primers used in a second PCR of roughly 7 to 12 cycles were a sample-barcoded 5' primer and a J-beta primer mix. TCRdb fed the 5' RACE reads into MiXCR, producing one record per CDR3 protein. Seen here are roughly 500,000 distinct CDR3 sequences, 20% to 30% observed once, and the top ten hold just under 9%. This sample was shared with a second study, whose subject was T cells of mothers and their children. According to that study: The effect of thymic selection on TCR recombination output is similar between related and unrelated pairs.

The TCR sequence derives from a boy aged 5-17 years in good health. Sequencing input: blood. The V gene is TRBV7-8, the J gene TRBJ1-1, with TRBD1 identical over 7 bases. The CDR3 region is CASSHTGVEAFF. The CDR3 nucleotides are TGTGCCAGCAGTCATACAGGGGTCGAAGCTTTCTTT.